Following are 4 T cell receptor beta chains from one sample sequenced in a study of preoperative IRX-2 immunotherapy in early breast cancer. This table comes from immunoSEQ multiplex PCR, and its TCRdb copy is limited to in-frame clones, with some not included. This table has 60,000 or so clones, approximately 94% appearing once. Specified treatment: preoperative locoregional IRX-2 cytokine immunotherapy. Sample acquisition took place from a patient treated with IRX-2 immunotherapy. The receptors stem from a human donor with breast cancer.

The V gene is TRBV5-1, the J gene TRBJ2-3; D could derive from TRBD1 or TRBD2 (5 bases each). With 0 bases removed from V and 0 bases from J, the gap between germline ends came to 14 bases. Looked up from germline, CDR1 is SGHRS and CDR2 is YFSETQ. The CDR3 extends over 17 amino acids. The CDR3: CASSLGGTGTSTDTQYF. For the CDR3, the DNA is TGCGCCAGCAGCTTGGGGGGCACCGGGACCAGCACAGATACGCAGTATTTT.

In the case of this clone: An end of the junction differs from the germline gene, which may be a read error. The chain links TRBV2 to TRBJ2-7; possibly TRBD1 or TRBD2 for D (7 bases each). Germline V gene lookup returns CDR1 SNHLY and CDR2 FYNNEI. The length of the CDR3 is 15 residues. This CDR3 reads CASSESAGQTPTSKF. The DNA for the CDR3 is TGTGCCAGCAGTGAATCAGCGGGACAGACTCCTACGAGTAAGTTC.

The chain is built from TRBV19 and TRBJ2-7; TRBD2 matches at 10 bases. The V gene's germline CDR1 is LNHDA and CDR2 SQIVND (reference sequence). This CDR3 contains 14 residues. The junction had 9 bases not matched to a gene; V was cut back by 8 bases and J by 5 bases. The CDR3 spells CASCRGLASDEQYF. CDR3 DNA sequence: TGTGCCAGTTGCCGGGGACTAGCGTCGGACGAGCAGTACTTC.

The chain links TRBV6-1 to TRBJ2-5; possibly TRBD2 for D (6 bases). The V and J ends lost 7 bases and 4 bases respectively, with 13 bases between them. The germline V gene has CDR1 MNHNS and CDR2 SASEGT. This CDR3 contains 13 residues. CDR3 loop: CASTDSGRETQYF. The CDR3 DNA follows: TGTGCCAGCACGGATAGCGGTAGAGAGACCCAGTACTTC.